This T cell receptor beta chain was sequenced for a study of T cell repertoires in cytomegalovirus infection (dated by TCRdb to the late 2010s). About the study as a whole: Recently identified HLA-C-restricted CMV epitopes, whose presentation resists viral immunomodulation, were targeted by peptide stimulations together with well-studied HLA-B-restricted epitopes. The HLA type of each donor mattered for the analysis, because public TCR beta signatures pointed to carriage of CMV infection along with the matching HLA type.

Sequencing relied on an Illumina HiSeq 1500. TCRdb itself trimmed the public reads at Q25 with fastp, ran MiXCR and retained productive beta chains. Duplicate CDR3 protein sequences are folded into a single record with the most common DNA and genes. The sample includes approximately 590,000 distinct CDR3 sequences, with about 39% observed a single time. The ten largest clonotypes hold more than 40% of the sample. CDR1 and CDR2 are read off the germline V gene as MDHEN and SYDVKM. The CDR3 covers 17 residues, taking in both the cysteine and the phenylalanine. Only CDR3 DNA remains: 51 bases, in frame from the first base. V loses 8 bases at its end and J loses 1 base; junction bases beyond the gene matches: 13. The meaning of the sample's treatment or condition label: in vitro stimulation with specific CMV peptide epitopes to enrich CMV-specific T cells. In this sample, this clonotype turned up a few times. Its antigen has not been determined. Qualities for individual bases were not recorded, and no much larger clone is one base off.

Findings and caveats that apply to the study as a whole: Cumulative frequency of public TCR beta family members discriminated carriers of CMV infection plus the relevant HLA type in this cohort and an independent approximately 370-donor cohort. The ex vivo response was dominated by HLA-C-restricted CMV-specific TCR beta clonotypes, which also provided the single most frequent clonotype in two of eight donors.

This receptor was taken from a human donor in good health (CMV status not recorded). Some clones in this sample may be carry-over from other donors' samples. Sequencing was performed on cultured PBMCs, taken from culture after CMV antigen stimulation. The chain couples TRBV28 to TRBJ1-5; TRBD1 fits 8 bases in the junction. The DNA sequence reads TGTGCCAGCGTAAGATCAGGGGGCGACTTGAGCAATCAGCCCCAGCATTTT. Translated, this gives CASVRSGGDLSNQPQHF.